This entry lists 20 T cell receptor beta chains sequenced from one sample in a study of blood T cell repertoires in COVID-19. Method: immunoSEQ multiplex PCR; TCRdb's copy keeps in-frame clones and lacks some. Of roughly 400,000 clones listed, around 87% are singletons. Material for sequencing was PBMCs or T cells enriched from blood (not recorded which). These receptor sequences come from a woman in her fifties or sixties who had recovered from COVID-19.

Regarding this clone: This same CDR3 is encoded by further DNA sequences in the sample. The chain joins TRBV19 to TRBJ1-2; D is unclear. Per germline, CDR1 LNHDA and CDR2 SQIVND (reference sequence). The V end was cut by 3 bases, the J end by 0 bases, with 5 bases between. The CDR3 consists of 13 residues. The CDR3 protein is CASSIGANYGYTF. The CDR3 nucleotides read TGTGCCAGTAGTATCGGGGCTAACTATGGCTACACCTTC.

The genes are TRBV7-9 and TRBJ2-1; weak D call: TRBD2 (7 bases). This CDR3 is 14 amino acids long. Germline CDR1 reads SEHNR; CDR2 reads FQNEAQ (reference sequence). The V gene lost 0 bases and the J gene lost 7 bases, with 10 bases spanning the gap. CDR3 sequence (DNA): TGTGCCAGCAGCTTAGCCGGGGGGCCAAATGAGCAGTTCTTC. Translated, it gives CASSLAGGPNEQFF.

The V and J genes are TRBV27 and TRBJ1-1, with D perhaps TRBD1 (5 bases). The germline V gene has CDR1 MNHEY and CDR2 SMNVEV (reference sequence). Trimming removed 0 bases from V and 5 bases from J, with 10 bases in between. The CDR3 runs 14 residues. The CDR3 bases are TGTGCCAGCAGTTTATCCACAGGCGAGACTGAAGCTTTCTTT. As protein: CASSLSTGETEAFF.

The chain recombines TRBV2 with TRBJ1-5; 8 bases line up with TRBD1. Germline CDR1 is SNHLY and CDR2 is FYNNEI. The CDR3 is made up of 13 amino acids. Germline trimming cut 10 bases from V and 7 bases from J; bases unmatched to any gene: 9. CDR3 sequence: CATGQGNIQPQHF. The CDR3 bases are TGTGCCACCGGACAGGGCAATATCCAGCCCCAGCATTTT.

The chain employs TRBV4-1 and TRBJ2-7; D possibly corresponds to TRBD1 (7 bases). Trimming pared 0 bases from V and 3 bases from J, leaving 15 bases between. CDR3 length: 16 amino acids. Germline CDR1 MGHRA, CDR2 YSYEKL. CDR3 nucleotide sequence: TGCGCCAGCAGCCAAGAACGGGCCCAGGGGGGCTACGAGCAGTACTTC. Encoded protein: CASSQERAQGGYEQYF.

This sequence joins TRBV5-5 and TRBJ1-1, with D tentatively TRBD1 (6 bases). The CDR3 covers 16 residues. V lost 1 base, J lost 1 base, and 14 bases lay in between. Germline values: CDR1 SGHKS, CDR2 YYEKEE (reference sequence). CDR3 loop: CASSLQQGLRNTEAFF. CDR3 bases: TGTGCCAGCAGCTTGCAACAGGGTCTAAGGAACACTGAAGCTTTCTTT.

The gene calls are TRBV27 and TRBJ2-3; 7 positions match TRBD1. Unmatched junction bases numbered 4, after V lost 7 bases and J lost 0 bases. In germline, CDR1 is MNHEY, CDR2 SMNVEV (reference sequence). CDR3 length equals 14 residues. CDR3 sequence (DNA): TGTGCCAGCAAAGACAGGGATAGCACAGATACGCAGTATTTT. This codes for CASKDRDSTDTQYF.

This clone was seen a single time. The chain joins TRBV11-2 to TRBJ2-7; no reliable D call. The CDR3 totals 12 residues. The V gene lost 1 base and the J gene lost 6 bases, with 7 bases spanning the gap. Per the germline V gene, CDR1 is SGHAT and CDR2 is FQNNGV. Here the CDR3 reads CASSLGAAEQYF. DNA of the CDR3: TGTGCCAGCAGCTTAGGCGCGGCCGAGCAGTACTTC. The whole variable domain, filled in from reference TRBV11-2 and TRBJ2-7, reads EAGVAQSPRYKIIEKRQSVAFWCNPISGHATLYWYQQILGQGPKLLIQFQNNGVVDDSQLPKDRFSAERLKGVDSTLKIQPAKLEDSAVYLCASSLGAAEQYFGPGTRLTVT.

The chain couples TRBV27 to TRBJ1-2; D gene unclear. The germline gives CDR1 MNHEY, CDR2 SMNVEV (reference sequence). The CDR3 length is 15 residues. The V end lost 5 bases, the J end lost 2 bases, and 15 bases lay between the germline ends. The CDR3 protein is CASSPGRGRNYGYTF. The CDR3 DNA follows: TGTGCCAGCAGTCCAGGACGGGGAAGAAACTATGGCTACACCTTC.

The rearrangement uses TRBV6-5 and TRBJ1-2; D gene ambiguous. Germline V gene data show CDR1 as MNHEY and CDR2 as SVGAGI. Trimming took 5 bases from V and 4 from J, leaving 11 bases between them. CDR3 size: 13 residues. The CDR3 is CASSLLGTYGYTF. The CDR3 DNA reads as TGTGCCAGCAGTCTTCTAGGTACCTATGGCTACACCTTC.

The count of this clone is one. The CDR3 here is CSAGGVFAGTGAYEQYF. CDR3 in DNA: TGCAGCGCCGGTGGGGTTTTCGCTGGGACAGGAGCCTACGAGCAGTACTTC. The chain employs TRBV29-1 and TRBJ2-7, with 8 bases that match TRBD1. Germline V lookup: CDR1 SQVTM, CDR2 ANQGSEA. CDR3 size: 17 residues. The junction had 19 bases not matched to a gene; V was cut back by 7 bases and J by 2 bases.

The CDR3 DNA reads as TGTGCCAGCTCACCCGAGCAGGGAATGGGAAACACCATATATTTT. Amino acid sequence: CASSPEQGMGNTIYF. This chain links TRBV18 with TRBJ1-3, with a weak D call TRBD1 (5 bases). Trimming shortened V by 3 bases and J by 4 bases, and 13 bases separated the two germline ends. The CDR3 totals 15 residues. Germline V gene lookup returns CDR1 KGHSH and CDR2 LQKENI.

The table lists this clone with a few counts. The chain has TRBV27 and TRBJ1-3, with D maybe TRBD1 (5 bases). V gave up 5 bases and J gave up 0 bases, with 14 bases separating them. Germline CDR1 and CDR2: MNHEY and SMNVEV (reference sequence). The CDR3 is made up of 16 amino acids. The CDR3 reads CASSQNPQGSGNTIYF. The CDR3 DNA is TGTGCCAGCAGTCAAAACCCCCAGGGCTCTGGAAACACCATATATTTT.

The rearrangement uses TRBV29-1 and TRBJ1-1; D is possibly TRBD1 (6 bases). The CDR3 covers 13 residues. CDR1 and CDR2 (germline): SQVTM, ANQGSEA. Trimming took off 5 bases at V and 1 base at J, with 11 bases between the two ends. This chain's CDR3 is CSVSRGTNTEAFF. As DNA, the CDR3 is TGCAGCGTTTCCAGGGGTACGAACACTGAAGCTTTCTTT.

This chain uses TRBV3-1 (or the pseudogene TRBV3-2) with TRBJ2-2; no clear D. The length of the CDR3 is 12 residues. The germline V gene has CDR1 LGHDT and CDR2 YNNKEL (reference sequence). Trimming stripped 6 bases from V and 2 bases from J, with 4 bases between. The CDR3: CASSLNTGELFF. CDR3 in DNA: TGTGCCAGCAGTTTAAACACCGGGGAGCTGTTTTTT.

This clone was found a few times. This chain connects TRBV11-2 to TRBJ1-1; no definite D call. Germline V gene data show CDR1 as SGHAT and CDR2 as FQNNGV. The CDR3 has 15 residues. V shed 0 bases and J shed 0 bases, with 8 bases lying between them. The CDR3 nucleotides read TGTGCCAGCAGCTTAGAGTCTGGAGTGAACACTGAAGCTTTCTTT. The encoded protein is CASSLESGVNTEAFF.

The rearrangement joins TRBV7-9 to TRBJ1-3; D is uncertain. Germline-derived CDR1 and CDR2 are SEHNR and FQNEAQ (reference sequence). The length of the CDR3 is 16 residues. The germline V and J ends were trimmed by 1 base and 0 bases, with 10 bases remaining between them. As DNA, the CDR3 is TGTGCCAGCAGCTTAGTCGCGGCGAGCTCTGGAAACACCATATATTTT. This codes for CASSLVAASSGNTIYF. Supplemented by reference TRBV7-9 and TRBJ1-3, the full variable domain reads DTGVSQNPRHKITKRGQNVTFRCDPISEHNRLYWYRQTLGQGPEFLTYFQNEAQLEKSRLLSDRFSAERPKGSFSTLEIQRTEQGDSAMYLCASSLVAASSGNTIYFGEGSWLTVV.

The chain recombines TRBV5-4 with TRBJ2-1, with 8 bases that match TRBD2. Unmatched junction bases numbered 8, after V lost 0 bases and J lost 6 bases. The germline V gene encodes CDR1 SGHNT and CDR2 YYREEE (reference sequence). The CDR3 is 16 residues long. CDR3 DNA sequence: TGTGCCAGCAGCTTGGTGGTGGCGGGGGGATTCAATGAGCAGTTCTTC. Translating gives CASSLVVAGGFNEQFF.

Only one count was recorded for this clone. The CDR3 reads CASSETSGTGSNEQYF. The CDR3 DNA is TGTGCCAGCAGTGAAACCTCCGGGACAGGGAGCAACGAGCAGTACTTC. The chain employs TRBV2 and TRBJ2-7; 9 bases are a match to TRBD1. This CDR3 region has 16 residues. The germline V gene encodes CDR1 SNHLY and CDR2 FYNNEI. J gave up 5 bases and V 2 bases, and 10 bases lay outside the gene matches.

This chain links TRBV5-1 with TRBJ2-7, with D tentatively TRBD2 (5 bases). The CDR3 is 16 amino acids. V dropped 0 bases and J dropped 2 bases, with 15 bases sitting between them. The V gene's germline CDR1 is SGHRS and CDR2 YFSETQ. The CDR3 region has the DNA TGCGCCAGCAGCTTGGGGTCCTCCCGGGGAACCTACGAGCAGTACTTC. Its translation is CASSLGSSRGTYEQYF.